These T cell receptor beta chains were read from a single sample in a study of CD4 T cells in relation to SARS-CoV-2 and coronaviruses. Data came from immunoSEQ multiplex PCR; TCRdb stores just in-frame clones and leaves some out. The sample has around 15,000 clones; 70% to 85% are singletons. These receptors have no known antigen. The sample taken for sequencing was CD4+ T cells from PBMCs, cultured in vitro. Receptors were obtained from a human donor in good health. Both conserved end residues are part of each CDR3.

V: TRBV5-1
CDR3: CASSSSTDTQYF

V: TRBV3-1/TRBV3-2
CDR3: CASSQEQGATGANVLTF

V: TRBV9
CDR3: CASSVDSDYGEQFF

V: TRBV6-5
CDR3: CASSYKAGGRQPQHF

V: TRBV24-1
CDR3: CATSDYRSDQPQHF

V: TRBV19
CDR3: CASRGTSGTPGYEQYF

V: TRBV7-9
CDR3: CASIRGEVWWAEQFF

V: TRBV3-1/TRBV3-2
CDR3: CASSPKSGVGEAFF

V: TRBV6-2/TRBV6-3
CDR3: CASSYPRLAGDYEQYF

V: TRBV30
CDR3: CAFWTSYEQYF

V: TRBV4-2
CDR3: CASSQEISTDTQYF

V: TRBV2
CDR3: CASSEGAGLGTDTQYF

V: TRBV5-1
CDR3: CASSLGGSEETQYF

V: TRBV3-1/TRBV3-2
CDR3: CASSQDLEGPLHNSPLHF

V: TRBV29-1
CDR3: CSVAAASLRGNEQFF

V: TRBV5-6
CDR3: CASSLVEENTEAFF

V: TRBV11-2
CDR3: CASSLDRSSGTGGYEQYF

V: TRBV25-1
CDR3: CASSQGQGGGYTF

V: TRBV14
CDR3: CASEDTLNTEAFF

V: TRBV15
CDR3: CATSRSSHEQYF

V: TRBV9
CDR3: CASSLRQRAFF

V: TRBV11-2
CDR3: CASSLAGGPWDEQFF

V: TRBV2
CDR3: CASSITGGPRDTQYF

V: TRBV7-3
CDR3: CASSLNPRGASGRYEQYF

V: TRBV7-3
CDR3: CASSLTRVEDTQYF

V: TRBV19
CDR3: CASTTGSGYNSPLHF

V: TRBV18
CDR3: CASSPQDGNQPQHF

V: TRBV6-5
CDR3: CASSYEGALNTEAFF

V: TRBV30
CDR3: CAWTSGGETQYF

V: TRBV19
CDR3: CASSIDRGGEKLFF

V: TRBV24-1
CDR3: CATSDYPSSEELFF

V: TRBV3-1/TRBV3-2
CDR3: CASSQDASGASYNEQFF

V: TRBV6-1
CDR3: CASSEALTGGRNTIYF

V: TRBV30
CDR3: CAWSSGAYGYTF

V: TRBV3-1/TRBV3-2
CDR3: CASSQGTSYYEQYF

V: TRBV5-6
CDR3: CASSSPVAGADTQYF

V: TRBV7-9
CDR3: CASSPGTGLMNEQFF

V: TRBV19
CDR3: CASSIFRGATRQETQYF

V: TRBV11-1
CDR3: CASSGTGRIEAFF

V: TRBV6-1
CDR3: CASSELRRMNTEAFF

V: TRBV18
CDR3: CASSPAVGVAEQFF

V: TRBV6-5
CDR3: CASKPGQGRKLFF

V: TRBV29-1
CDR3: CTVGGQNTDTQYF

V: TRBV5-1
CDR3: CASSPFPSAGQETQYF

V: TRBV10-1
CDR3: CASTSGRSETDTQYF

V: TRBV10-2
CDR3: CASSQSSGGPQHF

V: TRBV6-4
CDR3: CASSRTSGTTGELFF

V: TRBV18
CDR3: CASSPGDPLLVEAFF

V: TRBV3-1/TRBV3-2
CDR3: CASSQDMGGKNIQYF

V: TRBV25-1
CDR3: CASSEYERTGGNYGYTF

V: TRBV5-4
CDR3: CASSFRGPNSAEQYF

V: TRBV7-8
CDR3: CASSLTFQSSGANVLTF

V: TRBV6-2/TRBV6-3
CDR3: CASSYSSDNQPQHF

V: TRBV7-9
CDR3: CASSSPGHEGETQYF

V: TRBV10-3
CDR3: CAISASGTYLVGYNVLTF

V: TRBV10-3
CDR3: CAISEGGTSGKRGNEQFF

V: TRBV18
CDR3: CASSPRYNEKLFF

V: TRBV18
CDR3: CASSPPNGTQNYGYTF

V: TRBV18
CDR3: CASSATGVPAEQYF